These 27 T cell receptor beta chains were all obtained from the same sample, sequenced in a study of blood T cell repertoires in COVID-19 (dated by TCRdb to the early 2020s). The method was the immunoSEQ multiplex PCR assay. TCRdb took this table from immuneACCESS and kept in-frame rearrangements with V and J called. Such tables lack part of the clones; where checked against another copy, unresolved V genes explain under half of the gap, and the rest is unexplained. This sample lists 200,000 to 250,000 clones; 90% were detected once. The top ten hold roughly 2.7% of the sample. The sample was peripheral blood. The receptor source for this set is a young man with COVID-19, enrolled during active disease.

This rearrangement joins TRBV7-8 to TRBJ1-5, with 10 nucleotides matching TRBD1. Trimming at V came to 4 bases and at J to 2 bases, leaving 8 bases not matched to a gene. This CDR3 is 17 amino acids long. Germline V gene data show CDR1 as SGHVS and CDR2 as FQNEAQ. CDR3 sequence reads: CASSSGTGVGGNQPQHF. CDR3 DNA: TGTGCCAGCAGCTCCGGGACAGGGGTAGGTGGCAATCAGCCCCAGCATTTT. Full variable domain (missing parts from reference TRBV7-8 and TRBJ1-5): GAGVSQSPRYKVAKRGQDVALRCDPISGHVSLFWYQQALGQGPEFLTYFQNEAQLDKSGLPSDRFFAERPEGSVSTLKIQRTQQEDSAVYLCASSSGTGVGGNQPQHFGDGTRLSIL.

This rearrangement joins TRBV5-5 to TRBJ2-5, with D perhaps TRBD1 (7 bases). This CDR3 spans 16 amino acids. Germline V gene sequence: CDR1 SGHKS, CDR2 YYEKEE (reference sequence). V was shortened by 3 bases and J by 1 base, with 16 bases between the two germline ends. The chain's CDR3 is CASSWKRQGLQETQYF. In nucleotides, the CDR3 is TGTGCCAGCAGCTGGAAACGACAGGGACTCCAAGAGACCCAGTACTTC.

The gene calls are TRBV21-1 and TRBJ2-7; TRBD1, the table's D call, lacks a check against the DNA. TRBV21-1 is a recognized pseudogene. The CDR3 extends over 15 amino acids. In nucleotides, the CDR3 is TGTGCCAGCAGCACCGTGGACAGACATTCCTACGAGCAGTACTTC. The encoded protein is CASSTVDRHSYEQYF.

The chain links TRBV18 to TRBJ1-6; tentative D call: TRBD1 (5 bases). The V gene lost 0 bases and the J gene lost 6 bases, with 9 bases spanning the gap. CDR3 length: 15 amino acids. The V gene's germline CDR1 is KGHSH and CDR2 LQKENI. Here the CDR3 reads CASSPPWDSNSPLHF. CDR3 DNA sequence: TGTGCCAGCTCACCACCTTGGGACTCTAATTCACCCCTCCACTTT.

V and J are TRBV27 and TRBJ2-2; D remains ambiguous. The germline V gene has CDR1 MNHEY and CDR2 SMNVEV (reference sequence). Trimming shortened V by 6 bases and J by 0 bases, and 8 bases separated the two germline ends. This CDR3 comprises 14 residues. The CDR3 reads CASRYSPNTGELFF. In DNA, the CDR3 is TGTGCCAGCAGATACAGCCCGAACACCGGGGAGCTGTTTTTT.

The V call is TRBV3-1 (or the pseudogene TRBV3-2), the J call TRBJ1-1; 7 bases are shared with TRBD1. J was trimmed by 7 bases and V by 5 bases; bases with no gene match: 16. CDR1 and CDR2 (germline): LGHDT, YNNKEL (reference sequence). There are 16 residues in the CDR3. In DNA form, the CDR3 reads TGTGCCAGCAGCACCCGACCGGGACAGAAACTGGGTGAAGCTTTCTTT. Translating it yields CASSTRPGQKLGEAFF.

The gene calls are TRBV7-2 and TRBJ2-1; D possibly corresponds to TRBD2 (6 bases). The CDR3 totals 16 residues. Trimming removed 5 bases from V and 0 bases from J, with 14 bases in between. Germline CDR1 is SGHTA and CDR2 is FQGNSA. The CDR3 bases are TGTGCCAGCAGCGCTTTCGTGCGGGGCTCCTACAATGAGCAGTTCTTC. It specifies CASSAFVRGSYNEQFF. Together with reference TRBV7-2 and TRBJ2-1, the CDR3 gives the full variable domain: GAGVSQSPSNKVTEKGKDVELRCDPISGHTALYWYRQSLGQGLEFLIYFQGNSAPDKSGLPSDRFSAERTGGSVSTLTIQRTQQEDSAVYLCASSAFVRGSYNEQFFGPGTRLTVL.

CDR3 sequence: CASSEGQTLAYGYTF. The CDR3 nucleotides read TGTGCCAGCAGCGAGGGTCAGACTTTGGCCTATGGCTACACCTTC. V and J are TRBV7-9 and TRBJ1-2; D ambiguous. Between the trimmed V and J ends, which lost 5 bases and 4 bases, there was a span of 17 bases. Germline CDR1 is SEHNR and CDR2 is FQNEAQ (reference sequence). The CDR3 runs 15 residues.

This chain links TRBV27 with TRBJ1-4, with TRBD1 matching 8 bases. CDR3 length: 14 amino acids. The germline CDR1 and CDR2 sequences are MNHEY and SMNVEV (reference sequence). Trimming at V came to 5 bases and at J to 3 bases, leaving 2 bases not matched to a gene. The chain's CDR3 is CASSPQGANEKLFF. CDR3 nucleotide sequence: TGTGCCAGCAGTCCACAGGGGGCTAATGAAAAACTGTTTTTT.

V gene TRBV18 combines with J gene TRBJ1-5, with 8 bases aligning to TRBD1. The germline V gene has CDR1 KGHSH and CDR2 LQKENI. There are 17 residues in the CDR3. The trim removed 5 bases at V and 0 bases at J, leaving 9 bases unmatched. The CDR3 sequence is CASSSEAGGSSNQPQHF. The CDR3 coding sequence is TGTGCCAGCTCATCAGAGGCAGGGGGCTCTAGCAATCAGCCCCAGCATTTT.

About this clone: Given a much more abundant clone one base away, this may be a read error. The rearrangement joins TRBV2 to TRBJ2-7; TRBD2 matches 7 bases. This CDR3 comprises 14 residues. Trimming removed 3 bases from V and 6 bases from J; junction bases left unmatched: 8. The V gene's germline CDR1 is SNHLY and CDR2 FYNNEI. The CDR3 region has the DNA TGTGCCAGCAGTGAGTTGCGGGAGACTCTCGAGCAGTACTTC. It specifies CASSELRETLEQYF.

The chain joins TRBV7-9 to TRBJ1-1, with D possibly TRBD1 on 6 matching bases. The germline CDR1 and CDR2 sequences are SEHNR and FQNEAQ (reference sequence). There are 13 residues in the CDR3. The V end was cut by 6 bases, the J end by 1 base, with 9 bases between. The CDR3 DNA is TGTGCCAGCAGGCCCAGGGGGAACACTGAAGCTTTCTTT. It translates to CASRPRGNTEAFF.

The rearrangement uses TRBV30 and TRBJ2-7; no clear D gene. The CDR3 has 11 amino acids. The germline V gene has CDR1 GTSNPN and CDR2 SVGIG (reference sequence). Trimming removed 1 base at V and 7 bases at J, with 8 bases between. Written as DNA, the CDR3 is TGTGCCTGGAGTGAATCGCTAGAGCAGTACTTC. Translating gives CAWSESLEQYF.

This clone was observed once. In nucleotides, the CDR3 is TGTGCCAGCAGCTTGGCTGCACGAGGGGACACCGGTGGCTACACCTTC. This gives the protein CASSLAARGDTGGYTF. The chain recombines TRBV5-4 with TRBJ1-2, with D tentatively TRBD1 (6 bases). CDR1 is SGHNT, CDR2 YYREEE, per germline (reference sequence). This CDR3 has 16 amino acids. Trimming left V 0 bases short and J 7 bases short, with 19 bases between.

The chain has TRBV7-8 and TRBJ1-5; D perhaps matches TRBD1 (5 bases). V lost 0 bases and J lost 6, with 15 bases in between. In germline, CDR1 is SGHVS, CDR2 FQNEAQ. The CDR3 runs to 16 residues. CDR3 sequence: CASSLAYGGTAQPQHF. The CDR3 DNA reads TGTGCCAGCAGCTTAGCGTATGGGGGGACTGCTCAGCCCCAGCATTTT.

V usage is TRBV4-1 and J usage is TRBJ1-3, with 7 bases identical to TRBD1. Germline V lookup: CDR1 MGHRA, CDR2 YSYEKL. Trimming at V came to 0 bases and at J to 2 bases, leaving 4 bases not matched to a gene. The CDR3 is made up of 16 amino acids. The CDR3 DNA follows: TGCGCCAGCAGCCAAGAATACAGGGGCCCTGGAAACACCATATATTTT. Protein product: CASSQEYRGPGNTIYF.

This clone was detected a few times. The rearrangement uses TRBV19 and TRBJ1-2; TRBD1 aligns across 8 bases. CDR3 length equals 12 residues. With 5 bases clipped from V and 7 bases from J, the junction kept 3 bases outside the gene matches. The germline gives CDR1 LNHDA, CDR2 SQIVND (reference sequence). The CDR3 here is CASSDRGFGYTF. The CDR3 DNA follows: TGTGCCAGTAGTGACAGGGGATTTGGCTACACCTTC.

V gene TRBV6-5 combines with J gene TRBJ1-6, with 9 bases identical to TRBD1. CDR3 size: 14 residues. The germline V gene encodes CDR1 MNHEY and CDR2 SVGAGI. In DNA form, the CDR3 reads TGTGGATCACGGGGACAGGGTGGAAATTCACCCCTCCACTTT. Translating it yields CGSRGQGGNSPLHF.

The rearrangement uses TRBV7-2 and TRBJ1-1; D may be TRBD1 (6 bases). V dropped 4 bases and J dropped 2 bases, with 14 bases sitting between them. The CDR3 consists of 15 residues. CDR1 is SGHTA and CDR2 is FQGNSA in the germline V gene. The chain's CDR3 is CASSSSGQYNTEAFF. The CDR3 DNA follows: TGTGCCAGCAGCTCGTCAGGACAGTATAACACTGAAGCTTTCTTT.

The rearrangement uses TRBV4-1 and TRBJ1-4, with TRBD1 matching over 8 bases. Germline CDR1 and CDR2: MGHRA and YSYEKL. With 1 base clipped from V and 7 bases from J, the junction kept 8 bases outside the gene matches. This CDR3 is 16 amino acids long. CDR3 protein: CASSQGGTGLGEKLFF. The CDR3 nucleotides are TGCGCCAGCAGCCAAGGCGGGACAGGATTGGGTGAAAAACTGTTTTTT.

This chain connects TRBV27 to TRBJ2-7; perhaps TRBD1 as D (6 bases). Per the germline V gene, CDR1 is MNHEY and CDR2 is SMNVEV (reference sequence). The CDR3 has 14 amino acids. V was clipped by 6 bases and J by 5 bases, with 17 bases between them. The CDR3 spells CASSRDPQGHEQYF. CDR3 sequence (DNA): TGTGCCAGCAGCCGGGACCCACAGGGCCACGAGCAGTACTTC.

The chain employs TRBV7-2 and TRBJ2-7, with TRBD2 matching 7 bases. J lost 3 bases, V lost 0 bases, and 5 bases had no gene match. The length of the CDR3 is 15 residues. From germline, CDR1 is SGHTA and CDR2 FQGNSA. This CDR3 reads CASSLALGTNYEQYF. Written as DNA, the CDR3 is TGTGCCAGCAGCTTAGCCTTAGGGACTAACTACGAGCAGTACTTC.

As to this clone: Other DNA sequences from this sample encode an identical CDR3 as well. The chain combines TRBV18 with TRBJ1-6, with D possibly matching TRBD1 (5 bases). CDR1 is KGHSH and CDR2 is LQKENI in the germline V gene. CDR3 length: 14 amino acids. V was pared by 3 bases and J by 8 bases, with 11 bases between. In DNA, the CDR3 is TGTGCCAGCTCACCTACGACGGGGGATTCACCCCTCCACTTT. Translated: CASSPTTGDSPLHF.

This chain uses TRBV24-1 with TRBJ2-1, with TRBD2 matching 7 bases. CDR1 is KGHDR, CDR2 SFDVKD, per germline. CDR3 size: 14 residues. V was pared by 6 bases and J by 1 base, with 2 bases of the junction left unmatched. The CDR3 sequence is CATSREGSYNEQFF. The DNA for the CDR3 is TGTGCCACCAGTAGGGAGGGATCCTACAATGAGCAGTTCTTC.

This clone was seen a few times. This chain uses TRBV15 with TRBJ2-3; no clear D gene. There are 15 residues in the CDR3. V was shortened by 0 bases and J by 0 bases, with 7 bases between the two germline ends. Germline CDR1 reads LNHNV; CDR2 reads YYDKDF (reference sequence). In nucleotides, the CDR3 is TGTGCCACCAGCAGAGATCCAGGTAGCACAGATACGCAGTATTTT. Its protein is CATSRDPGSTDTQYF.

The J gene is TRBJ1-2, the V gene TRBV19, with 12 bases lining up with TRBD1. The CDR3 consists of 16 residues. The germline V gene encodes CDR1 LNHDA and CDR2 SQIVND (reference sequence). The trim removed 4 bases at V and 4 bases at J, leaving 7 bases unmatched. This CDR3 reads CASSRTGQGAVYGYTF. CDR3 nucleotide sequence: TGTGCCAGTAGTAGAACGGGACAGGGGGCAGTCTATGGCTACACCTTC.

V is TRBV13 and J is TRBJ1-5; D uncertain. V was cut by 0 bases and J by 2 bases, with 5 bases left in between. The CDR3 covers 14 residues. Looked up from germline, CDR1 is PRHDT and CDR2 is FYEKMQ (reference sequence). CDR3 in DNA: TGTGCCAGCAGCTTAGGGGGAGGCAATCAGCCCCAGCATTTT. This codes for CASSLGGGNQPQHF.